This T cell receptor (beta chain) was captured by sequencing in a study of blood T cells in healthy people across ages (dated by TCRdb to 2015 to 2017). Background for the entire study: Template switching captured roughly one uniquely barcoded TCR beta cDNA molecule per two T cells in model experiments. Four age groups were formed from the donors: young (average about 15 years), middle-aged (approximately 39), aged (about 68) and long-lived (more than 75). Two additional independent replicas of 1 million unique cDNA reads from the same blood draw were analyzed for two donors (one aged 18 to 30 and one aged 80 or older). Age-related changes in TCR beta repertoire diversity were measured in the study by deep sequencing normalized with unique cDNA molecular identifiers. Donors of different ages were randomly distributed across sequencing lanes to avoid experimental bias. Findings and caveats that apply to the study as a whole: The long-lived group showed more naive CD4+ T cells, fewer expanded clones and increased TCR diversity than the aged group, suggesting age selection. Because profiling used bulk unsorted PBMCs, naive and antigen-experienced compartments could not be compared conclusively. Donor CMV infection status was unknown, potentially confounding age-related changes in expanded clonotypes. Observed TCR beta diversity per million T cells fell roughly linearly with age, and a significant reduction was already apparent by age approximately 40. Estimates of total diversity based on one million sequenced T cells were regarded as lower bounds and as underestimates. A strong correlation was found between observed TCR beta diversity and the percentage of naive T cells measured by flow cytometry.

Systemically healthy Caucasian individuals from Russia, about 38 in total and aged roughly 6 to 95 years, were included as donors. Roughly 10 milliliters of peripheral blood were collected from each donor into EDTA-treated Vacutainer tubes. PBMCs were isolated by Ficoll-Paque density-gradient centrifugation, with at least 7 million obtained per sample. Trizol reagent was used to extract total RNA from the PBMCs, yielding at least 5 micrograms per sample. Naive CD45RAhigh/CD27high T cell percentages were measured by flow cytometry on a PBMC aliquot from every donor. The germline V gene specifies SGHDN as CDR1 and FVKESK as CDR2. The CDR3 measures 14 amino acids from cysteine to phenylalanine. The only DNA kept is the CDR3, 42 bases in frame from the first base. With respect to this clonotype: The antigen it recognizes is unknown. Per-nucleotide qualities are absent, and no much larger clonotype sits a single base away.

The protocol used for the library was 5' RACE. Sequencing instrument: Illumina HiSeq 2500. A second PCR of roughly 6 to 12 cycles was performed with a sample-barcoded 5' primer and a J-beta primer mix. A unique molecular identifier was introduced onto each TCR beta cDNA molecule by a template-switch 5' adaptor carrying 12 random nucleotides. Each sample yielded at least 3 million CDR3-containing paired-end reads. The Mint cDNA synthesis kit, primed by a TRBC-specific oligonucleotide, was used to synthesize first-strand cDNA from all RNA. Following uracil-DNA glycosylase treatment, a first 18-cycle PCR with universal primers M1SS and BC2_uni_R was performed on all cDNA. The study's own analysis went as follows. Each sample was normalized by randomly selecting 1 million high-quality reads, each carrying a distinct molecular identifier. Reads sharing molecular identifiers were discarded rather than binned into consensus sequences. MiTCR, set to a Q25 quality threshold and the strictest error-elimination algorithm, was used for CDR3 identification, clonotype clustering and error correction. Lower-bound total TCR beta diversity was estimated with a nonparametric unseen species model using Euler transformation. TCRdb reprocessed the public reads (quality trimming at Q25 with fastp, clone calling with MiXCR) and kept in-frame beta chains. Entries are consolidated by CDR3 protein sequence, retaining the most common genes and DNA. TCRdb's processing, not the study's, gives the V and J calls here. In this sample the table shows approximately 880,000 distinct CDR3 sequences, about 44% of which occur a single time. The ten largest make up around 15% of the sample.

The sample taken for sequencing was blood. The clonotype originates from a man younger than 40 in good health. The sequence is built from TRBV14 and TRBJ2-1; a confident D gene designation cannot be given. The better agreement between TRBJ2-7 and the DNA end casts doubt on the J call. CDR3 reads: CASSLTQLYNEQYF. The bases read TGTGCCAGCAGCCTGACCCAGCTCTACAATGAGCAGTACTTC.